Listed below are T cell receptor beta chains from one sample, sequenced in a study of CD8+ T cells in alopecia areata. Profiling relied on immunoSEQ multiplex PCR, and the TCRdb table lists in-frame clones only, not all of them. This sample carries some 150,000 clones, roughly 63% of them seen once, and the ten largest clones take 16%. This specimen was CD4+ T cells sorted from blood, taken between weeks 55 and 65, from a patient treated with tofacitinib. The origin of the receptors is a human donor with alopecia areata. Each CDR3 is given with its conserved first and last residue. The D gene is left open where the match is weak. Clone sizes are given selectively: once, few, many, or a class where the clone is expanded.

j_gene	abundance	v_gene	d_gene	CDR3aa	CDR3nt
TRBJ2-4	many	TRBV2	.	CASDKVSWNF	TGTGCCAGCGATAAGGTCTCGTGGAACTTC
TRBJ2-4	.	TRBV4-1	.	CARQSTEIAKNIQYF	TGCGCCAGACAATCGACAGAAATAGCCAAAAACATTCAGTACTTC
TRBJ1-5	few	TRBV19	.	CASSIGRRLSNQPQHF	TGTGCCAGTAGTATTGGTCGTAGGCTTAGCAATCAGCCCCAGCATTTT
TRBJ2-1	.	TRBV5-6	.	CASSPLGWGIDNEQFF	TGTGCCAGCAGCCCTTTAGGCTGGGGGATTGACAATGAGCAGTTCTTC
TRBJ1-2	.	TRBV29-1	TRBD1	CSAWTGNGYTF	TGCAGCGCATGGACAGGCAATGGCTACACCTTC
TRBJ2-7	few	TRBV20-1	.	CSASGVYEQYF	TGCAGTGCTAGCGGGGTATACGAGCAGTACTTC
TRBJ2-7	.	TRBV10-3	TRBD1	CAIRWGQTTYEQYF	TGTGCCATCAGATGGGGACAGACCACCTACGAGCAGTACTTC
TRBJ2-7	.	TRBV5-1	.	CASSLSGGTYEQYF	TGCGCCAGCAGCTTGTCCGGGGGAACCTACGAGCAGTACTTC
TRBJ2-2	few	TRBV5-5	.	CASSLDQNTGELFF	TGTGCCAGCAGCTTGGACCAGAACACCGGGGAGCTGTTTTTT
TRBJ1-6	.	TRBV30	.	CAWSVPPPGTYNSPLHF	TGTGCCTGGAGTGTACCCCCTCCGGGGACCTATAATTCACCCCTCCACTTT
TRBJ2-7	few	TRBV20-1	TRBD2	CSAVREGKQYF	TGCAGTGCTGTGAGGGAGGGGAAGCAGTACTTC
TRBJ2-3	few	TRBV10-3	.	CAIRPGASQDTQYF	TGTGCCATCAGGCCGGGGGCTAGCCAAGATACGCAGTATTTT
TRBJ2-7	.	TRBV5-1	TRBD1	CASSLVGGQGSYEQYF	TGCGCCAGCAGCTTGGTGGGAGGACAGGGCTCCTACGAGCAGTACTTC
TRBJ1-2	.	TRBV25-1	.	CASSERGDYGYTF	TGTGCCAGCAGTGAGAGGGGTGACTATGGCTACACCTTC
TRBJ2-4	.	TRBV5-1	.	CASSPGRRENIQYF	TGCGCCAGCAGCCCGGGACGACGGGAAAACATTCAGTACTTC
TRBJ2-5	few	TRBV5-1	.	CASTFNTQETQYF	TGCGCCAGCACCTTTAACACCCAAGAGACCCAGTACTTC
TRBJ1-2	.	TRBV10-3	.	CAISERREAGYTF	TGTGCCATCAGTGAGCGTAGGGAAGCTGGCTACACCTTC
TRBJ2-3	.	TRBV4-1	.	CASSLRAADTQYF	TGCGCCAGCAGCCTTAGAGCAGCAGATACGCAGTATTTT
TRBJ2-7	.	TRBV30	.	CAWSVGRAYEQYF	TGTGCCTGGAGTGTAGGCCGCGCCTACGAGCAGTACTTC
TRBJ1-5	.	TRBV2	.	CASVRDGNQPQHF	TGTGCCAGCGTCAGGGATGGCAATCAGCCCCAGCATTTT
TRBJ2-1	few	TRBV6-5	.	CASSRGGSGANEQFF	TGTGCCAGCAGCCGAGGAGGGTCGGGGGCCAATGAGCAGTTCTTC
TRBJ2-7	.	TRBV7-9	.	CASSRTAYEQYF	TGTGCCAGCAGCCGGACCGCCTACGAGCAGTACTTC
TRBJ2-3	.	TRBV6-6	.	CASSRTRVTDTQYF	TGTGCCAGCAGCAGGACCCGAGTCACAGATACGCAGTATTTT
TRBJ2-7	.	TRBV4-1	TRBD1	CASSPPRDDRAASYEQYF	TGCGCCAGCAGCCCCCCAAGGGATGACAGGGCGGCGTCCTACGAGCAGTACTTC
TRBJ1-2	.	TRBV29-1	.	CSAGDTKGYTF	TGCAGCGCCGGGGACACCAAGGGCTACACCTTC
TRBJ2-1	.	TRBV5-1	.	CASSLAGDNEQFF	TGCGCCAGCAGCTTGGCCGGGGACAATGAGCAGTTCTTC
TRBJ2-7	.	TRBV29-1	.	CSVVEGAYEQYF	TGCAGCGTTGTCGAGGGGGCCTACGAGCAGTACTTC
TRBJ2-3	.	TRBV9	TRBD1	CASSSNRGNTDTQYF	TGTGCCAGCAGTTCAAACAGGGGTAACACAGATACGCAGTATTTT
TRBJ2-6	.	TRBV5-6	.	CASSSISGANVLTF	TGTGCCAGCAGCTCGATATCTGGGGCCAACGTCCTGACTTTC
TRBJ2-5	.	TRBV5-4	TRBD1	CASSAGTGTETQYF	TGTGCCAGCAGCGCCGGGACAGGGACGGAGACCCAGTACTTC
TRBJ2-5	.	TRBV4-2	.	CASSQDARQETQYF	TGTGCCAGCAGCCAAGATGCCCGACAAGAGACCCAGTACTTC
TRBJ2-3	few	TRBV12-5	.	CASGLGTGVTSTDTQYF	TGTGCTAGTGGTTTGGGCACGGGGGTTACTAGCACAGATACGCAGTATTTT
TRBJ2-1	.	TRBV19	TRBD1	CASSTAGQGRGYNEQFF	TGTGCCAGTAGTACCGCTGGACAGGGAAGGGGGTACAATGAGCAGTTCTTC